This TCR beta chain was found in a study of Ad26.COV2.S vaccination and SARS-CoV-2 variants. Treatment meaning: about 20 received Ad26.COV2.S at low or high dose, single or two shots; five or six received placebo; per-sample allocation not given. Following the first vaccine or placebo injection, samples were taken on day 63. Here immunoSEQ multiplex PCR was the method, and the copy in TCRdb shows in-frame clones only, minus some. Among a few hundred thousand clones listed, roughly 90% were seen once. In regard to this clone: As yet, its antigen is unknown.

Study-wide results and limits: TCR breadth and depth analyses may have underestimated total T cell responses.

The sequence came from a person aged 18-60 years who received the Ad26.COV2.S COVID-19 vaccine or a placebo. This specimen was peripheral blood, taken in a trial of Ad26.COV2.S vaccine versus placebo.

The CDR3 nucleotides read TGCAGTGCTAGTACAGGACGAAGTAAGCAGTTCTTC. The encoded protein is CSASTGRSKQFF. The chain joins TRBV20-1 to TRBJ2-1; tentatively, D is TRBD1 (5 bases). The CDR3 covers 12 residues. Trimming left V 3 bases short and J 11 bases short, with 14 bases between. Germline assignment: CDR1 DFQATT and CDR2 SNEGSKA (reference sequence).